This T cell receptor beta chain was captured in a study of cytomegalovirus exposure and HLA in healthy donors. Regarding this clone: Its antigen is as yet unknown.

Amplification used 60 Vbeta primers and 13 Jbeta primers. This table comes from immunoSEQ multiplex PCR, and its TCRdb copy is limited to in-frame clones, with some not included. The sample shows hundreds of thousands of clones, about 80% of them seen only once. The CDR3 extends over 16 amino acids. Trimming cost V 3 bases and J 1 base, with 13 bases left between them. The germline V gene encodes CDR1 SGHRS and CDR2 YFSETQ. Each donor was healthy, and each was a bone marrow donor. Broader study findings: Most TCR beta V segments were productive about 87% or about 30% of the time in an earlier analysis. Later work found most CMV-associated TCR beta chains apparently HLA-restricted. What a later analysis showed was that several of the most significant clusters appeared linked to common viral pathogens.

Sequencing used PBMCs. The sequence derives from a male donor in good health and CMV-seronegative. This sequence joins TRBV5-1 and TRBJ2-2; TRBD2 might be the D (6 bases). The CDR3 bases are TGCGCCAGCAGCTACCCCCCGGGACTGAACACCGGGGAGCTGTTTTTT. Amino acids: CASSYPPGLNTGELFF. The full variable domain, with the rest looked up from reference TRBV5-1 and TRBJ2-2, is KAGVTQTPRYLIKTRGQQVTLSCSPISGHRSVSWYQQTPGQGLQFLFEYFSETQRNKGNFPGRFSGRQFSNSRSEMNVSTLELGDSALYLCASSYPPGLNTGELFFGEGSRLTVL.